This T cell receptor (beta chain) emerged from a study of CD8 T cells in ankylosing spondylitis. In germline, CDR1 is DFQATT, CDR2 SNEGSKA (reference sequence). V lost 6 bases, J lost 4 bases, and 16 bases lay in between. CDR3 size: 14 residues. From the 5' RACE reads, TCRdb called clonotypes with MiXCR, one entry per CDR3 protein. The data show 700,000 to 850,000 distinct CDR3 sequences, about 10% seen once. Study-wide results and caveats: A motif in TCR beta, a set of eight or nine highly homologous variants, appeared characteristic of ankylosing spondylitis blood.

This clonotype came up a few times. The antigen is undetermined. The chain carries TRBV20-1 and TRBJ1-5; D is unclear. This receptor was identified in a male donor with ankylosing spondylitis. The sample comprised blood, either unsorted or a sorted T cell fraction (not recorded which). CDR3 sequence: CSAPSIGPNQPQHF. The CDR3 nucleotides read TGCAGTGCGCCCTCCATCGGCCCTAATCAGCCCCAGCATTTT.